The rows below give T cell receptor beta chains drawn from one sample of a study of cytomegalovirus exposure and HLA in healthy donors. Produced via immunoSEQ multiplex PCR; TCRdb's table is partial and in-frame only. Altogether around 180,000 clones are present, approximately 80% being singletons, with the ten largest covering 0.5% to 0.55%. The specimen sequenced was PBMCs. These receptors originate from a woman aged 45 to 65 in good health and CMV-seronegative. The CDR3 runs from the conserved cysteine through the conserved F or W. The order of the fields is J gene, V gene, clone size, D gene, CDR3 DNA, CDR3 protein. The D gene is left open where the match is weak. The size field is filled for only some rows; it gives once, few, many or a size class.

J: TRBJ2-3
V: TRBV6-5
size: -
D: -
DNA: TGTGCCAGCAGTTCCTTCGACTACCCCACAGATACGCAGTATTTT
CDR3: CASSSFDYPTDTQYF

J: TRBJ2-1
V: TRBV7-6
size: -
D: -
DNA: TGTGCCAGCAGTTCCTCAGGCTACTTATACAATGAGCAGTTCTTC
CDR3: CASSSSGYLYNEQFF

J: TRBJ1-1
V: TRBV7-8
size: -
D: -
DNA: TGTGCCAGCAGCTTATCTCCGGGGGGCACTGAAGCTTTCTTT
CDR3: CASSLSPGGTEAFF

J: TRBJ2-7
V: TRBV28
size: -
D: TRBD2
DNA: TGTGCCAGCAGTCAGAGAAACTCGGGACTAGCGGGGGGGTACTTC
CDR3: CASSQRNSGLAGGYF

J: TRBJ1-5
V: TRBV7-9
size: -
D: -
DNA: TGTGCCAGCAGCTTAGGACAGGCACATCAGCCCCAGCATTTT
CDR3: CASSLGQAHQPQHF

J: TRBJ2-7
V: TRBV29-1
size: -
D: TRBD2
DNA: TGCAGCGTTGCGGTGGGGGGGAGACTTTCCTACGAGCAGTACTTC
CDR3: CSVAVGGRLSYEQYF

J: TRBJ2-2
V: TRBV2
size: -
D: TRBD2
DNA: TGTGCCAGCACGGGTAGCGGGGCGAACACCGGGGAGCTGTTTTTT
CDR3: CASTGSGANTGELFF

J: TRBJ1-5
V: TRBV10-3
size: -
D: TRBD1
DNA: TGTGCCATCAGTGAGTCTGGACAGGCGGGCCAGCCCCAGCATTTT
CDR3: CAISESGQAGQPQHF

J: TRBJ1-1
V: TRBV7-3
size: -
D: TRBD1
DNA: TGTGCCAGCAGCGTGGACAGGGAGGATACTGAAGCTTTCTTT
CDR3: CASSVDREDTEAFF

J: TRBJ1-2
V: TRBV28
size: -
D: TRBD1
DNA: TGTGCCAGCAAATGGCAGGGGGCCGATAACTATGGCTACACCTTC
CDR3: CASKWQGADNYGYTF

J: TRBJ2-7
V: TRBV30
size: -
D: TRBD1
DNA: TGTGCCTGGAGTCGACAGGGGGGCGAGCAGTACTTC
CDR3: CAWSRQGGEQYF

J: TRBJ2-1
V: TRBV6-5
size: -
D: -
DNA: TGTGCCAGCAATCAACAGAACTCCTACAATGAGCAGTTCTTC
CDR3: CASNQQNSYNEQFF

J: TRBJ2-6
V: TRBV4-3
size: -
D: -
DNA: TGCGCCAGCAGCCAAGAGGGGGGAACTGGGGCCAACGTCCTGACTTTC
CDR3: CASSQEGGTGANVLTF

J: TRBJ2-3
V: TRBV4-1
size: -
D: TRBD2
DNA: TGCGCCAGCAGCCAAGATTTAAGGAGGCGGGGAGGGACAGATACGCAGTATTTT
CDR3: CASSQDLRRRGGTDTQYF

J: TRBJ1-5
V: TRBV4-1
size: -
D: -
DNA: TGCGCCAGCAGCCAAGACGGGGGAGGCAATCAGCCCCAGCATTTT
CDR3: CASSQDGGGNQPQHF

J: TRBJ1-2
V: TRBV4-3
size: -
D: -
DNA: TGCGCCAGCAGCCGCAAATTGACAGAGAACTATGGCTACACCTTC
CDR3: CASSRKLTENYGYTF

J: TRBJ1-1
V: TRBV5-1
size: -
D: TRBD1
DNA: TGCGCCAGCAGCTTGGGAGGGGGCTACACTGAAGCTTTCTTT
CDR3: CASSLGGGYTEAFF

J: TRBJ1-2
V: TRBV5-4
size: -
D: -
DNA: TGTGCCAGCAGCTTGTCGGGGGGCAGAGGGAACATCTATACCGGCTACACCTTC
CDR3: CASSLSGGRGNIYTGYTF

J: TRBJ2-7
V: TRBV6-6
size: -
D: -
DNA: TGTGCCAGCAGTTACCCGGGAAGCTACGAGCAGTACTTC
CDR3: CASSYPGSYEQYF

J: TRBJ2-1
V: TRBV7-6
size: -
D: -
DNA: TGTGCCAGCAGCTTAGCTCGGGGTACCTACAATGAGCAGTTCTTC
CDR3: CASSLARGTYNEQFF

J: TRBJ1-4
V: TRBV2
size: -
D: TRBD1
DNA: TGTGCCAGCAGTGAAGGTCTGAACAGGGGTTTCGAAAAACTGTTTTTT
CDR3: CASSEGLNRGFEKLFF

J: TRBJ1-3
V: TRBV7-9
size: -
D: -
DNA: TGTGCCAGCAGCTTAGGAGGCGGAGGAAACACCATATATTTT
CDR3: CASSLGGGGNTIYF

J: TRBJ2-3
V: TRBV15
size: few
D: -
DNA: TGTGCCACCAGCTTGACGGGGGTAATGGTCACAGATACGCAGTATTTT
CDR3: CATSLTGVMVTDTQYF

J: TRBJ2-3
V: TRBV10-1
size: -
D: -
DNA: TGCGCCAGCAGTGAGTCGGCTAGCACAGATACGCAGTATTTT
CDR3: CASSESASTDTQYF

J: TRBJ2-7
V: TRBV15
size: -
D: TRBD1
DNA: TGTGCCACGGGCCGGGACAGGGGGCCATACGAGCAGTACTTC
CDR3: CATGRDRGPYEQYF

J: TRBJ2-5
V: TRBV28
size: few
D: TRBD1
DNA: TGTGCCAGCATTCATCCGGGACAGCAAGAGACCCAGTACTTC
CDR3: CASIHPGQQETQYF

J: TRBJ1-1
V: TRBV10-3
size: -
D: -
DNA: TGTGCCATTAGTGAACAGGTAGGCACTGAAGCTTTCTTT
CDR3: CAISEQVGTEAFF

J: TRBJ2-3
V: TRBV19
size: -
D: TRBD1
DNA: TGTGCCAGTTCCGATCCTTGGACAGGGGCCACAGATACGCAGTATTTT
CDR3: CASSDPWTGATDTQYF

J: TRBJ2-1
V: TRBV9
size: -
D: TRBD1
DNA: TGTGCCAGCAGTTCCGGACAGGGGGCGAATAATGAGCAGTTCTTC
CDR3: CASSSGQGANNEQFF

J: TRBJ2-1
V: TRBV12-5
size: once
D: -
DNA: TGTGCTAGTGGTTTGGCGATTAGCGAGCTTTACAATGAGCAGTTCTTC
CDR3: CASGLAISELYNEQFF

J: TRBJ2-1
V: TRBV1
size: -
D: -
DNA: TGCACCAGCAGCCAAGTCGGGACTCTGGAGGGGAACAATGAGCAGTTCTTC
CDR3: CTSSQVGTLEGNNEQFF

J: TRBJ2-1
V: TRBV5-4
size: -
D: TRBD1
DNA: TGTGCCAGCAGCTTGGGACAGGGGTACAATGAGCAGTTCTTC
CDR3: CASSLGQGYNEQFF

J: TRBJ2-1
V: TRBV9
size: -
D: -
DNA: TGTGCCAGCAGCGGACTAGTCTACAATGAGCAGTTCTTC
CDR3: CASSGLVYNEQFF

J: TRBJ1-5
V: TRBV10-3
size: -
D: -
DNA: TGTGCCATCAGTGAGTTTTCAGGGAGCAATCAGCCCCAGCATTTT
CDR3: CAISEFSGSNQPQHF